The clone carrying this T cell receptor beta chain came up once. This specimen comes from a study of shared clonotypes between healthy human individuals. Naive CD8 populations comprised CD45RO-negative cells positively selected for CCR7, excluding terminally differentiated effector memory CD45RA+ cells. Germline CDR1 and CDR2: SGHVS and FNYEAQ. This CDR3 spans 12 amino acids. V was trimmed by 8 bases and J by 7 bases, leaving 11 bases between them. TCRdb's table, derived via immunoSEQ multiplex PCR, lists solely in-frame clones and lacks some. The table records about 2 million clones, approximately 94% of them present only once.

The chain joins TRBV7-6 to TRBJ2-2; no firm D call. The material sequenced was naive CD8+ T cells sorted from blood. The sequence derives from a man between 18 and 35 years old in good health. This chain's CDR3 is CASADRNGELFF. The CDR3 nucleotides are TGTGCCAGCGCCGATAGGAACGGGGAGCTGTTTTTT.